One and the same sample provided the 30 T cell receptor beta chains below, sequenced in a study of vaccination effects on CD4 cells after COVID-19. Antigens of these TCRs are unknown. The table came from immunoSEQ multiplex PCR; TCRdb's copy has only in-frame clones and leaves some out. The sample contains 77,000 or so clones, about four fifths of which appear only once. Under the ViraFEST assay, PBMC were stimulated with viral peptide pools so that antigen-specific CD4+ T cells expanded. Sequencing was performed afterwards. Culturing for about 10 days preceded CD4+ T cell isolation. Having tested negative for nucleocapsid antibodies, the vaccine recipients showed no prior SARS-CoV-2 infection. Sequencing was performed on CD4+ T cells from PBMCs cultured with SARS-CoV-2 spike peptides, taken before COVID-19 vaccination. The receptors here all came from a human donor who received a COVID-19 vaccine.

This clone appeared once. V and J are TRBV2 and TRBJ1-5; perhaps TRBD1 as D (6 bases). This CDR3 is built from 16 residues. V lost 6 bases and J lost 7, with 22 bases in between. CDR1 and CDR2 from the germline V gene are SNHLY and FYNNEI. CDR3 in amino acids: CASSPEFQGWEQPQHF. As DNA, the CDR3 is TGTGCCAGCAGCCCTGAGTTCCAGGGGTGGGAACAGCCCCAGCATTTT.

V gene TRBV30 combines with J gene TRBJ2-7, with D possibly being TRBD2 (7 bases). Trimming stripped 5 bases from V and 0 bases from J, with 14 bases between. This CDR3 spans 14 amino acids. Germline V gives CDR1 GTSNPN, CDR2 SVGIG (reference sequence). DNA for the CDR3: TGTGCCTGGGCCGGGGGGCCGAGCTCCTACGAGCAGTACGTC. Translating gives CAWAGGPSSYEQYV.

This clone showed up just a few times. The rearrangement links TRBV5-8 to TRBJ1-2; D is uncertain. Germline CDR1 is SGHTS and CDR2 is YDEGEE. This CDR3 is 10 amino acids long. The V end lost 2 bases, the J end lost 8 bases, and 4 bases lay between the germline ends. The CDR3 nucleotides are TGTGCCAGCAGCTTCCGCGGCTACACCTTC. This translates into CASSFRGYTF.

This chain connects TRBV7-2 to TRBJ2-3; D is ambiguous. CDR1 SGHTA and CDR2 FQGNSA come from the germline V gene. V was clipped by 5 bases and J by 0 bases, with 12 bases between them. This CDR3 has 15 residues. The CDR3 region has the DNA TGTGCCAGCAGCCCGACACAGCCTAGCACAGATACGCAGTATTTT. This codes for CASSPTQPSTDTQYF. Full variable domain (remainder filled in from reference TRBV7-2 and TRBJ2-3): GAGVSQSPSNKVTEKGKDVELRCDPISGHTALYWYRQSLGQGLEFLIYFQGNSAPDKSGLPSDRFSAERTGGSVSTLTIQRTQQEDSAVYLCASSPTQPSTDTQYFGPGTRLTVL.

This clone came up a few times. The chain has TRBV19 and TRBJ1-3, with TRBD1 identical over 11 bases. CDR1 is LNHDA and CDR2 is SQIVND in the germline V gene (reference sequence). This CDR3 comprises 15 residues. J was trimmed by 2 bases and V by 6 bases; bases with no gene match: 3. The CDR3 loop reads CASSSGQGAGNTIYF. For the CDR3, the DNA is TGTGCCAGTAGCTCGGGACAGGGGGCTGGAAACACCATATATTTT.

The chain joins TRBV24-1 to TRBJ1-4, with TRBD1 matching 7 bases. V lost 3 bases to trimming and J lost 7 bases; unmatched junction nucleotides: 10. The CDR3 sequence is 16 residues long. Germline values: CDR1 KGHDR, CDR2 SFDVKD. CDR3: CATSDPWTGTSEKLFF. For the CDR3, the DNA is TGTGCCACCAGTGATCCCTGGACAGGAACGAGTGAAAAACTGTTTTTT.

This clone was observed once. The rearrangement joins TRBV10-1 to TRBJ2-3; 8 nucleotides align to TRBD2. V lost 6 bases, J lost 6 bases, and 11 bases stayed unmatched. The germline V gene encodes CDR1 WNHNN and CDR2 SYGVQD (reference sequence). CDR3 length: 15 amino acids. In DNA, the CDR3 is TGCGCCAGCAGACCAGAGCGGGGGACCTCGGATACGCAGTATTTT. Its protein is CASRPERGTSDTQYF.

The CDR3 region is CASSRLGVKPDTQYF. CDR3 nucleotide sequence: TGTGCCAGCAGCCGCCTCGGAGTAAAGCCAGATACGCAGTATTTT. V usage is TRBV3-1 (or the pseudogene TRBV3-2) and J usage is TRBJ2-3; D is uncertain. Germline assignment: CDR1 LGHDT and CDR2 YNNKEL (reference sequence). The CDR3 covers 15 residues. V was clipped by 4 bases and J by 4 bases, with 15 bases between them.

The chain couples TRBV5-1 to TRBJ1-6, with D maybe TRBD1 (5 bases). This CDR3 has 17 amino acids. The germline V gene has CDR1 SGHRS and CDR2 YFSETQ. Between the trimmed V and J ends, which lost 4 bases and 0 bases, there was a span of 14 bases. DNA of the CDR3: TGCGCCAGCAGCGCCGGGGGTCCGAGCTCCTATAATTCACCCCTCCACTTT. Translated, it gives CASSAGGPSSYNSPLHF.

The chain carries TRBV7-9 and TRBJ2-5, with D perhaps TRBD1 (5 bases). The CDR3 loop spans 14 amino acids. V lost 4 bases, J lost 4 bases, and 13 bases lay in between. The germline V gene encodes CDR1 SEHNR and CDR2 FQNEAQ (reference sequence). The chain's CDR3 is CASSSSGWRETQYF. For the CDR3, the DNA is TGTGCCAGCAGCTCTTCAGGGTGGCGAGAGACCCAGTACTTC.

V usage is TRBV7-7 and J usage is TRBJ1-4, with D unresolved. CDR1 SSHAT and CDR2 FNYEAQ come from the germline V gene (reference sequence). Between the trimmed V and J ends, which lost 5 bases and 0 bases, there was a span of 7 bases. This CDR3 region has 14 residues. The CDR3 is CASSHVATNEKLFF. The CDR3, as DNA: TGTGCCAGCAGCCATGTTGCAACTAATGAAAAACTGTTTTTT.

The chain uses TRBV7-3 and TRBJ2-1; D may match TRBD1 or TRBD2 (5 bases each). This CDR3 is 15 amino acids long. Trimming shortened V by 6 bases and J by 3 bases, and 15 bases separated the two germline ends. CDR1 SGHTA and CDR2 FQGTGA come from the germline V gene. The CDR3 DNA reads TGTGCCAGCAGGACCGGGACCGACGACTACAATGAGCAGTTCTTC. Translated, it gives CASRTGTDDYNEQFF.

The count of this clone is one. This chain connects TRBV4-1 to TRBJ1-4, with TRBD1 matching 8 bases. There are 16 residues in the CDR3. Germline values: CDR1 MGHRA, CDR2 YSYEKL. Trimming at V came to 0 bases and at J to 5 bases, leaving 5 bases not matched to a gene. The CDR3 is CASSQDDGDRNEKLFF. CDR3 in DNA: TGCGCCAGCAGCCAAGATGATGGGGACAGGAATGAAAAACTGTTTTTT.

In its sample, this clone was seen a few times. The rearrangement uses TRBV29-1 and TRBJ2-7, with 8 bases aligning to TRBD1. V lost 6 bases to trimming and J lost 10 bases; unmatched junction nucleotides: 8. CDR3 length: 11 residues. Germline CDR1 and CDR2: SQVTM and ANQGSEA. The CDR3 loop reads CSVVKDREQYV. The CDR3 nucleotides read TGCAGCGTCGTCAAGGACAGGGAACAGTACGTC.

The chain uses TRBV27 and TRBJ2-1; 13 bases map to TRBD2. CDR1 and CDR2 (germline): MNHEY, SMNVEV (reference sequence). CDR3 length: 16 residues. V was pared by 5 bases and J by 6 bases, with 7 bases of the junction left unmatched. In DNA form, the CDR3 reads TGTGCCAGCAGTCCATACGGGACTAGCGGGGTCAATGAGCAGTTCTTC. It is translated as CASSPYGTSGVNEQFF.

CDR3 nucleotides: TGTGCCAGCAGTGAAGACCAGGGTTTCTACGAGCAGTACGTC. This sequence encodes CASSEDQGFYEQYV. The chain couples TRBV6-1 to TRBJ2-7; a weak D match, TRBD1 (5 bases). V lost 1 base and J 3 bases, leaving 10 bases between the germline ends. CDR3 length equals 14 residues. CDR1 MNHNS and CDR2 SASEGT come from the germline V gene.

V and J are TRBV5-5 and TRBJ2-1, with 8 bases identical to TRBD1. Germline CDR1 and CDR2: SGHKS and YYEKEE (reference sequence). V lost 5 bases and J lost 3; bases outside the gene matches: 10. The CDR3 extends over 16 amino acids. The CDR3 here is CASSSYETGDYNEQFF. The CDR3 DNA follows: TGTGCCAGCAGTTCCTATGAGACAGGGGACTACAATGAGCAGTTCTTC.

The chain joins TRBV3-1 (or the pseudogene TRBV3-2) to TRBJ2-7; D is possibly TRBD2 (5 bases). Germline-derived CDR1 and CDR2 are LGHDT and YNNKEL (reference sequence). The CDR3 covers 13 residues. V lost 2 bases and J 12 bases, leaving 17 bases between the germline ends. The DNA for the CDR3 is TGTGCCAGCAGCCAATTACCCGACGGGGAACGGTACGTC. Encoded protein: CASSQLPDGERYV.

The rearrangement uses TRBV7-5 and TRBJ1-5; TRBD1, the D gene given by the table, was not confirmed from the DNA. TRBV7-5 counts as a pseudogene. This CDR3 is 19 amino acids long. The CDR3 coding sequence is TGTGCCAGAAGCTCTAGTAGCTGGACAGGGAAATGCCCCAGTCAGCCCCAGCATTTT. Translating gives CARSSSSWTGKCPSQPQHF.

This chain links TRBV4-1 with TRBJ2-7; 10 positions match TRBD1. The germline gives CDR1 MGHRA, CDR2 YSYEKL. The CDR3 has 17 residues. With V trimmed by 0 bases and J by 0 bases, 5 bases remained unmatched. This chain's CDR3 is CASSQEHRTGGSYEQYV. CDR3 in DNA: TGCGCCAGCAGCCAAGAGCATCGGACAGGGGGCTCCTACGAGCAGTACGTC.

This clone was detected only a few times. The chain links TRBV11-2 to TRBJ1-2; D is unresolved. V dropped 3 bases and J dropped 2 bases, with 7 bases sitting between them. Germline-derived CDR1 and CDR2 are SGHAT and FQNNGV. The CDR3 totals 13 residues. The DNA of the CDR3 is TGTGCCAGCAGCTTTACGGGAAACTATGGCTACACCTTC. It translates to CASSFTGNYGYTF.

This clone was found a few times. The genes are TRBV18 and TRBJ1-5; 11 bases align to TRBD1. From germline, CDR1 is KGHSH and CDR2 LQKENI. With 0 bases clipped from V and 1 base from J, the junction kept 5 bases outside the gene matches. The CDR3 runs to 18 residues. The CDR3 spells CASSPPGQGVLSNQPQHF. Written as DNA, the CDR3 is TGTGCCAGCTCACCACCGGGACAGGGGGTTCTAAGCAATCAGCCCCAGCATTTT.

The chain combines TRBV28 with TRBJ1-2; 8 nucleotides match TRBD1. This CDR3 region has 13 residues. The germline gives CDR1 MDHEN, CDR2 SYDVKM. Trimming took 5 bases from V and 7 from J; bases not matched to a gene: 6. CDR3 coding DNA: TGTGCCAGCAGTCTCCAGGGGGCAGGTGGCTACACCTTC. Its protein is CASSLQGAGGYTF.

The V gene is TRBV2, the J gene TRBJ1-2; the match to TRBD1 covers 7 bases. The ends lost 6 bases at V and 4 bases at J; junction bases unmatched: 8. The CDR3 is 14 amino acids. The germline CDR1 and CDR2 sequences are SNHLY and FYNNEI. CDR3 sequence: CASRPAGTVYGYTF. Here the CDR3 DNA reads TGTGCCAGCAGGCCTGCCGGGACAGTCTATGGCTACACCTTC.

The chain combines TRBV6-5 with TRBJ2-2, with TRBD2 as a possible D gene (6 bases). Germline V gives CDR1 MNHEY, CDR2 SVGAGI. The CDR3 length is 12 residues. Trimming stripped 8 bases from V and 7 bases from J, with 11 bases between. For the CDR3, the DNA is TGTGCCAGCGGAGGGATAAACGGGGAGCTGTTTTTT. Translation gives CASGGINGELFF.

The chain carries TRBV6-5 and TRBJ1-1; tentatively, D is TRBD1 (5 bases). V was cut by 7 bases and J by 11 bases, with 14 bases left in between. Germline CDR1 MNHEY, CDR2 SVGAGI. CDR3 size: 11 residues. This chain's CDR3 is CASKGSEGAFF. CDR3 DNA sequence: TGTGCCAGCAAGGGGTCCGAGGGGGCTTTCTTT.

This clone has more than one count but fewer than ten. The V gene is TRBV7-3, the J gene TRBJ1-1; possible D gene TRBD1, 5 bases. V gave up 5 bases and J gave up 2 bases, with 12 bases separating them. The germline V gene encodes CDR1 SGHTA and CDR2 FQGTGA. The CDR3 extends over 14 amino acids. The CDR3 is CASSSSRTNTEAFF. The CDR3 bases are TGTGCCAGCAGCAGCTCTAGGACAAACACTGAAGCTTTCTTT.

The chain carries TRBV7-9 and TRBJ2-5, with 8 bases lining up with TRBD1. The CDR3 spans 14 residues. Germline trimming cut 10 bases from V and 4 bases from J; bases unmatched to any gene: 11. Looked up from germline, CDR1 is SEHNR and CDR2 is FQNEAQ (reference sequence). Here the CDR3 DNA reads TGTGCCACCACTATGACAGGGGACGGAGAGACCCAGTACTTC. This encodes CATTMTGDGETQYF. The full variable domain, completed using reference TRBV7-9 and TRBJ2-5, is DTGVSQNPRHKITKRGQNVTFRCDPISEHNRLYWYRQTLGQGPEFLTYFQNEAQLEKSRLLSDRFSAERPKGSFSTLEIQRTEQGDSAMYLCATTMTGDGETQYFGPGTRLLVL.

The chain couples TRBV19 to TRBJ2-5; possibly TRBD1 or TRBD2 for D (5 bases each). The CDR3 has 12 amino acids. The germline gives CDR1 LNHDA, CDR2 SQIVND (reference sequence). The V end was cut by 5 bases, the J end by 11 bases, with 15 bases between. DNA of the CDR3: TGTGCCAGTAGTGCCTCACGAGGGGATCAGTACTTC. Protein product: CASSASRGDQYF.

In DNA, the CDR3 is TGTGCCAGCAGTGTCCTTATATCGGGAGGTGGGAAGACCCAGTACTTC. This encodes CASSVLISGGGKTQYF. The chain uses TRBV6-1 and TRBJ2-5; the match to TRBD2 covers 7 bases. CDR1 is MNHNS, CDR2 SASEGT, per germline. With 4 bases clipped from V and 6 bases from J, the junction kept 14 bases outside the gene matches. This CDR3 spans 16 amino acids.